This entry lists 14 T cell receptor beta chains sequenced from one sample in a study of T cells after posttransplantation cyclophosphamide. Sequenced by immunoSEQ multiplex PCR; TCRdb stores in-frame clones only, minus some. The data hold approximately 32,000 clones, with around 90% observed a single time. The sample was PBMCs. These receptors were taken from a woman between 35 and 50 years old with a blood cancer, CMV-positive, and with a related stem cell donor.

The chain has TRBV5-1 and TRBJ1-1, with TRBD1 identical over 8 bases. Germline lookup yields CDR1 SGHRS and CDR2 YFSETQ. The CDR3 covers 14 residues. V was pared by 1 base and J by 6 bases, with 5 bases of the junction left unmatched. This chain's CDR3 is CASSLSGGQAEAFF. The CDR3 DNA reads as TGCGCCAGCAGCTTGTCAGGGGGACAGGCTGAAGCTTTCTTT.

The gene calls are TRBV7-3 and TRBJ2-5, with D possibly TRBD1 on 6 matching bases. The CDR3 loop spans 14 amino acids. V lost 3 bases, J lost 4 bases, and 12 bases lay in between. In germline, CDR1 is SGHTA, CDR2 FQGTGA. In nucleotides, the CDR3 is TGTGCCAGCAGCTTCACCGGGACAAGAGAGACCCAGTACTTC. Protein product: CASSFTGTRETQYF.

Only one count was recorded for this clone. An end of the junction differs from the germline gene, which may be a read error. The J gene is TRBJ1-6, the V gene TRBV6-1, with TRBD1 identical over 9 bases. The CDR3 is 14 amino acids. CDR1 MNHNS and CDR2 SASEGT come from the germline V gene. In nucleotides, the CDR3 is TGTGCCACCTGGGACAGGGCCTTTAATTCTCCCCTCCGCTTT. Encoded protein: CATWDRAFNSPLRF.

This clone was detected once. The J gene is TRBJ1-5, the V gene TRBV19; D might be TRBD1 (5 bases). Germline V gene sequence: CDR1 LNHDA, CDR2 SQIVND (reference sequence). V was cut by 7 bases and J by 3 bases, with 22 bases left in between. The CDR3 length is 17 residues. CDR3 region: CASTTHGGVGNNQPQHF. In nucleotides, the CDR3 is TGTGCCAGTACTACTCACGGGGGGGTAGGGAACAATCAGCCCCAGCATTTT. The full variable domain, with the rest looked up from reference TRBV19 and TRBJ1-5, is DGGITQSPKYLFRKEGQNVTLSCEQNLNHDAMYWYRQDPGQGLRLIYYSQIVNDFQKGDIAEGYSVSREKKESFPLTVTSAQKNPTAFYLCASTTHGGVGNNQPQHFGDGTRLSIL.

This chain links TRBV5-4 with TRBJ2-5; 10 bases fit TRBD1. Matching the DNA end better, TRBJ2-7 makes the J call doubtful. There are 15 residues in the CDR3. The V gene's germline CDR1 is SGHNT and CDR2 YYREEE (reference sequence). The CDR3 is CASSRIGTGVYEQYF. CDR3 sequence (DNA): TGTGCCAGCAGCCGGATCGGGACAGGGGTCTACGAGCAGTACTTC.

This chain joins TRBV6-5 and TRBJ1-2; D may be TRBD1 (5 bases). Germline CDR1 and CDR2: MNHEY and SVGAGI. This CDR3 contains 13 residues. V was shortened by 5 bases and J by 2 bases, with 9 bases between the two germline ends. The CDR3: CASSERQNYGYTF. Here the CDR3 DNA reads TGTGCCAGCAGTGAAAGACAGAACTATGGCTACACCTTC.

This sequence joins TRBV9 and TRBJ1-2; TRBD1 matches 10 bases. Trimming took 3 bases from V and 4 from J; bases not matched to a gene: 6. This CDR3 has 15 amino acids. The germline V gene has CDR1 SGDLS and CDR2 YYNGEE. The CDR3 DNA reads as TGTGCCAGCAGCGCCCGGGACAGGGGTGGCTATGGCTACACCTTC. Translated: CASSARDRGGYGYTF.

The sample holds one count of this clone. The chain carries TRBV14 and TRBJ1-3; D gene ambiguous. Germline V gene lookup returns CDR1 SGHDN and CDR2 FVKESK. Trimming removed 0 bases at V and 5 bases at J, with 5 bases between. The CDR3 runs 13 residues. The CDR3 sequence: CASSQDPRNTIYF. CDR3 nucleotide sequence: TGTGCCAGCAGCCAAGATCCCAGAAACACCATATATTTT.

The gene calls are TRBV27 and TRBJ2-3, with TRBD2 matching 16 bases. The CDR3 has 22 amino acids. Trimming removed 4 bases from V and 3 bases from J; junction bases left unmatched: 19. Germline CDR1 is MNHEY and CDR2 is SMNVEV (reference sequence). The CDR3: CASSSPSDRPGLAGGLTDTQYF. As DNA, the CDR3 is TGTGCCAGCAGTTCCCCTTCGGACAGACCGGGACTAGCGGGGGGGCTGACAGATACGCAGTATTTT.

About this clone: A read error may produce the germline difference seen at one junction end. V is TRBV7-9 and J is TRBJ1-1, with 8 bases lining up with TRBD1. CDR3 length equals 11 residues. The germline CDR1 and CDR2 sequences are SEHNR and FQNEAQ (reference sequence). CDR3 amino acids: CASSQTGETWF. The CDR3 DNA sequence: TGTGCCAGCAGCCAGACAGGGGAAACCTGGTTT.

The chain employs TRBV5-1 and TRBJ1-1; 8 bases fit TRBD1. Unmatched junction bases numbered 11, after V lost 4 bases and J lost 3 bases. This CDR3 contains 16 residues. Looked up from germline, CDR1 is SGHRS and CDR2 is YFSETQ. The CDR3 DNA sequence: TGCGCCAGCAGCCATATAAGGACAGGGATGCACACTGAAGCTTTCTTT. This codes for CASSHIRTGMHTEAFF. Based on the CDR3 plus reference TRBV5-1 and TRBJ1-1, the full variable domain is KAGVTQTPRYLIKTRGQQVTLSCSPISGHRSVSWYQQTPGQGLQFLFEYFSETQRNKGNFPGRFSGRQFSNSRSEMNVSTLELGDSALYLCASSHIRTGMHTEAFFGQGTRLTVV.

V is TRBV6-5 and J is TRBJ1-5; the D is unclear. Trimming left V 6 bases short and J 4 bases short, with 10 bases between. The CDR3 has 13 amino acids. Per the germline V gene, CDR1 is MNHEY and CDR2 is SVGAGI. The CDR3 nucleotides are TGTGCCAGCAGGAATCAGTTGAATCAGCCCCAGCATTTT. It specifies CASRNQLNQPQHF.

For this clone: Other nucleotide sequences from this sample produce the same CDR3. The chain combines TRBV5-1 with TRBJ2-5; D is possibly TRBD1 (5 bases). This CDR3 comprises 13 residues. Germline CDR1 SGHRS, CDR2 YFSETQ. Trimming left V 0 bases short and J 3 bases short, with 6 bases between. The CDR3, as DNA: TGCGCCAGCAGCTTGGAAGGGGAAGAGACCCAGTACTTC. Protein: CASSLEGEETQYF.

V and J are TRBV6-5 and TRBJ2-7; D might be TRBD1 (6 bases). Germline assignment: CDR1 MNHEY and CDR2 SVGAGI. V lost 2 bases and J lost 2, with 10 bases in between. The CDR3 covers 14 residues. The CDR3 DNA reads as TGTGCCAGCAGTTACACGGACAGCCCCTACGAGCAGTACTTC. It yields the protein CASSYTDSPYEQYF.